This T cell receptor (beta chain) comes out of a study of blood T cells in healthy people across ages. Germline V lookup: CDR1 MNHNY, CDR2 SVGAGI (reference sequence). This CDR3 is 15 amino acids long. V dropped 6 bases and J dropped 4 bases, with 18 bases sitting between them. Findings of the study overall: A greater number of naive CD4+ cells and higher diversity distinguished long-lived donors from aged donors. Total diversity from one million sequenced T cells was likely underestimated. A roughly linear fall in TCR beta diversity per million T cells was seen with increasing age.

This clonotype was found a few times. Its antigen is unknown. Total RNA was extracted at no less than 6 micrograms per sample. Next came a second PCR, run for roughly 6 to 11 cycles, which used a sample-barcoded 5' primer along with a J-beta primer mix. TCRdb re-called the 5' RACE reads with MiXCR, one entry per CDR3 protein. The table lists 1.5 million to 2 million distinct CDR3 sequences, roughly 28% of them singletons. V and J are TRBV6-6 and TRBJ1-2; D may be TRBD1 (5 bases). Sequenced sample: blood. This receptor was identified in a woman under 40 in good health. The DNA of the CDR3 is TGTGCCAGCAGCCCCGGGGACTTGACTGTCTATGGCTACACCTTC. The encoded protein is CASSPGDLTVYGYTF.